Listed below are T cell receptor beta chains from one sample, sequenced in a study of preoperative IRX-2 immunotherapy in early breast cancer. The method was immunoSEQ multiplex PCR; TCRdb's version includes in-frame clones alone and lacks a portion of them. The sample yields roughly 99,000 clones, 86% seen once. This material consisted of tumor tissue, taken after IRX-2 immunotherapy. The receptor set was obtained from a human donor with breast cancer. The CDR3 runs from the conserved cysteine through the conserved F or W. Each record gives: J gene, V gene, D gene, clone size, CDR3 DNA, CDR3 protein. A D gene is named only where the DNA matches it firmly. A row's size may be missing; if present it is once, few, many or a size class.

>TRBJ1-2|TRBV29-1|-|-
TGCAGCGTTGGCAGCTCTAACTATGGCTACACCTTC
CSVGSSNYGYTF
>TRBJ1-5|TRBV6-7|-|-
TGTGCCAGCAGACACACGGGTGGCAGTAGTAATCAGCCCCAGCATTTT
CASRHTGGSSNQPQHF
>TRBJ2-6|TRBV6-7|-|-
TGTGCCAGTCCCGGCCAGCGCTTATCTGGGGCCAACGTCCTGACTTTC
CASPGQRLSGANVLTF
>TRBJ2-1|TRBV28|-|-
TGTGCCAGCAGTTTATACTCCTCCGCAAAACTCTACAATGAGCAGTTCTTC
CASSLYSSAKLYNEQFF
>TRBJ1-5|TRBV28|-|once
TGTGCCAGCAGTTCGGCTAATCAGCCCCAGCATTTT
CASSSANQPQHF
>TRBJ2-5|TRBV11-3|TRBD2|-
TGTGCCAGCAGCTACGGACTAGCGGGGGTGGAGACCCAGTACTTC
CASSYGLAGVETQYF
>TRBJ1-2|TRBV6-8|-|few
TGTGCCAGCAGTTACGAAGGGGGGGCCGGCTACACCTTC
CASSYEGGAGYTF
>TRBJ2-1|TRBV19|TRBD2|-
TGTGCCAGTGATCATGGGACTAGTAGTGAGCAGTTCTTC
CASDHGTSSEQFF
>TRBJ2-7|TRBV6-4|-|-
TGTGCCTCCCAAAGGTCTCAGGGGCCTTCCTACGAGCAGTACTTC
CASQRSQGPSYEQYF
>TRBJ2-3|TRBV19|TRBD2|-
TGTGCCAGTAGTACTAGCGGGGCGGGAGATACGCAGTATTTT
CASSTSGAGDTQYF
>TRBJ2-3|TRBV5-1|TRBD2|-
TGCGCCAGCAGCTTGGAAATTAGCGGGAGTCAAGATACGCAGTATTTT
CASSLEISGSQDTQYF
>TRBJ2-3|TRBV30|TRBD2|-
TGTGCCTGGAGTGTACAAGGGAGGGAGTATTTT
CAWSVQGREYF
>TRBJ1-5|TRBV19|-|-
TGTGCCAGTAGTACCGGACAGTTGGATCAGCCCCAGCATTTT
CASSTGQLDQPQHF
>TRBJ2-2|TRBV11-3|-|-
TGTGCCAGCAGCTTAGTATCCAAGTTCGGGGAGCTGTTTTTT
CASSLVSKFGELFF
>TRBJ1-2|TRBV6-8|TRBD1|-
TGTGCCAGCAGTGCTGGGGGGGGACAGGGGGCCCGGGGCTACACCTTC
CASSAGGGQGARGYTF
>TRBJ2-5|TRBV28|-|-
TGTGCCAGCAGTTTATTAGGTACTAGGGAAGAGACCCAGTACTTC
CASSLLGTREETQYF
>TRBJ1-5|TRBV5-1|-|-
TGCGCCAGCAGCTTGGGGGGGGACTATCAGCCCCAGCATTTT
CASSLGGDYQPQHF
>TRBJ1-2|TRBV28|-|-
TGTGCCAGCAGTTTCCAGGGGCCTAACTATGGCTACACCTTC
CASSFQGPNYGYTF
>TRBJ1-5|TRBV15|-|-
TGTGCCACCAGCAATAGGGGCTCTCGAGATCAGCCCCAGCATTTT
CATSNRGSRDQPQHF
>TRBJ2-3|TRBV28|TRBD2|few
TGTGCCAGCAGAACTAGCGGGATCAACACAGATACGCAGTATTTT
CASRTSGINTDTQYF
>TRBJ2-7|TRBV29-1|-|-
TGCAGCGGGTCACATGGAACCTACGAGCAGTACTTC
CSGSHGTYEQYF
>TRBJ1-1|TRBV5-1|-|-
TGCGCCAGCAGCTTAAGCGGGATGCGAACTGAAGCTTTCTTT
CASSLSGMRTEAFF
>TRBJ1-1|TRBV7-7|-|few
TGTGCCAGCACCAACCCCTTTGGGGAAGGGGACACTGAAGCTTTCTTT
CASTNPFGEGDTEAFF
>TRBJ2-3|TRBV5-1|TRBD2|-
TGCGCCAGCAGCTTGGTTGTCAGCGGGACGACAGATACGCAGTATTTT
CASSLVVSGTTDTQYF
>TRBJ1-2|TRBV6-8|TRBD1|-
TGTGCCAGCAGTCGCGAGACAGGGTTTGGCTACACCTTC
CASSRETGFGYTF
>TRBJ2-3|TRBV19|TRBD2|-
TGTGCCAGTAGTATGGGGACTAGCGGGAGTAGGAAAGATACGCAGTATTTT
CASSMGTSGSRKDTQYF
>TRBJ1-5|TRBV6-8|TRBD1|few
TGTGCCAGCAGTAACTCGGGGACAGGGAAAAGGGGGTTCAATCAGCCCCAGCATTTT
CASSNSGTGKRGFNQPQHF